A selection of T cell receptor beta chains follows, all from one sample in a study of cytomegalovirus exposure and HLA in healthy donors. Using immunoSEQ multiplex PCR, the repertoire was profiled, and TCRdb retains in-frame clones only, with some absent. This sample has 150,000 to 200,000 clones; roughly 82% occur once, and the top ten carry 1.5% to 1.7%. Input material: PBMCs. The receptors stem from a middle-aged man in good health and CMV-seronegative. Both conserved end residues are part of each CDR3. Each record gives: V gene, J gene, D gene, clone size, CDR3 DNA, CDR3 protein. A D gene is named only where the DNA matches it firmly. Expanded clones get a size class; other rows say once, few or many, or leave the size out.

TRBV11-3	TRBJ2-2	.	.	TGTGCCAGCAGTGCCTTGAGGGGTCTGGGGGGCACCGGGGAGCTGTTTTTT	CASSALRGLGGTGELFF
TRBV9	TRBJ2-3	.	.	TGTGCCAGCAGCGAGGGAGCGGGTACGCAGTATTTT	CASSEGAGTQYF
TRBV5-1	TRBJ2-7	TRBD1	.	TGCGCCAGCAGCTTGGAAGGGACAGGTGGTTACGAGCAGTACTTC	CASSLEGTGGYEQYF
TRBV30	TRBJ1-6	TRBD1	.	TGTGCCTGGAGTGTAGACAGGGACCTGGCCTTT	CAWSVDRDLAF
TRBV5-1	TRBJ2-1	.	few	TGCGCCAGCAGCTTCGGGGACTCGAGGAATGAGCAGTTCTTC	CASSFGDSRNEQFF
TRBV6-1	TRBJ1-5	.	.	TGTGCCAGCGGCCAAGGGGGGGCAGGCAATCAGCCCCAGCATTTT	CASGQGGAGNQPQHF
TRBV4-3	TRBJ2-7	.	.	TGCGCCAGCAGCCAAGATCAGATGCCAGGCGTCTTTTACGAGCAGTACTTC	CASSQDQMPGVFYEQYF
TRBV4-3	TRBJ1-3	.	.	TGCGCCAGCAGCCAAGATCTGACAGCCCACTCTGGAAACACCATATATTTT	CASSQDLTAHSGNTIYF
TRBV7-8	TRBJ1-1	.	.	TGTGCCAGCGGCCAAGTTTGGACTGAAGCTTTCTTT	CASGQVWTEAFF
TRBV28	TRBJ1-1	.	.	TGTGCCAGCAGACCCGGCGGTCGTTTCACTGAAGCTTTCTTT	CASRPGGRFTEAFF
TRBV27	TRBJ2-1	TRBD2	.	TGTGCCAGCACCGGATATAGCGGGGGGGCGAATGAGCAGTTCTTC	CASTGYSGGANEQFF
TRBV19	TRBJ2-7	.	.	TGTGCCAGTAGTATAGATCTATCGGGGGCCTACGAGCAGTACTTC	CASSIDLSGAYEQYF
TRBV6-1	TRBJ1-6	TRBD1	.	TGTGCCAGCAGTGACCTACAGGGGGGATCACCCCTCCACTTT	CASSDLQGGSPLHF
TRBV6-1	TRBJ2-7	.	.	TGTGCCAGCACTGGACAGTATAGAAACGAGCAGTACTTC	CASTGQYRNEQYF
TRBV5-1	TRBJ1-1	.	.	TGCGCCAGCAGCGTTGAGCCGGGTAGCTCCACTGAAGCTTTCTTT	CASSVEPGSSTEAFF
TRBV7-2	TRBJ1-3	TRBD1	.	TGTGCCAGCAGTTACAGGGGGATCTCTGGAAACACCATATATTTT	CASSYRGISGNTIYF
TRBV19	TRBJ1-1	TRBD1	.	TGTGCCAGTAGTTGGGACAGGGGGCGAGAGAGCACTGAAGCTTTCTTT	CASSWDRGRESTEAFF
TRBV11-3	TRBJ1-3	.	.	TGTGCCAGCAGCTTAGCCCCGACAGGATCTGGAAACACCATATATTTT	CASSLAPTGSGNTIYF
TRBV7-2	TRBJ1-5	.	.	TGTGCCAGCAGCTTAGTAGGAGGGAGGGAGCCCCAGCATTTT	CASSLVGGREPQHF
TRBV5-1	TRBJ1-1	TRBD1	.	TGCGCCAGCAGCTTGTTGACAGGGGGGGGATCTGAAGCTTTCTTT	CASSLLTGGGSEAFF
TRBV6-1	TRBJ2-7	.	.	TGTGCCAGCAGTGAAAAGGGGGCCTACGAGCAGTACTTC	CASSEKGAYEQYF
TRBV7-8	TRBJ1-2	.	few	TGTGCCAGCAGCTTAGGGTGGCAGGGTGACTATGGCTACACCTTC	CASSLGWQGDYGYTF
TRBV28	TRBJ2-3	TRBD1	.	TGTGCCAGCAGTTCAGGGGGTTTGCGCACAGATACGCAGTATTTT	CASSSGGLRTDTQYF
TRBV5-6	TRBJ2-7	TRBD1	.	TGTGCCAGCAGCGGCAGGGGGCGAGGGTACGAGCAGTACTTC	CASSGRGRGYEQYF
TRBV7-2	TRBJ2-1	TRBD2	.	TGTGCCAGCAGCTTAAGACGGGGGGGTTCGAATGAGCAGTTCTTC	CASSLRRGGSNEQFF
TRBV7-9	TRBJ2-7	.	once	TGTGCCAGCAGCTTAACTAGTGCCGCGGGGTACGAGCAGTACTTC	CASSLTSAAGYEQYF
TRBV9	TRBJ2-3	.	.	TGTGCCAGCAGCCTCGTCGTGGGAGCCGGCACAGATACGCAGTATTTT	CASSLVVGAGTDTQYF
TRBV4-1	TRBJ1-5	.	.	TGCGCCAGCAGCCAAGAGTTTCAGTATCAGCCCCAGCATTTT	CASSQEFQYQPQHF
TRBV28	TRBJ2-6	TRBD1	.	TGTGCCAGCAGTTTTCCCCGCTGGACAGGGCCCATCTCTGGGGCCAACGTCCTGACTTTC	CASSFPRWTGPISGANVLTF
TRBV27	TRBJ2-3	.	few	TGTGCCAGCAGTAGCCTCGCGTTGGATACGCAGTATTTT	CASSSLALDTQYF
TRBV4-1	TRBJ1-6	TRBD1	.	TGCGCCAGCAGCCAAGATGGAAGCAGGGGGCGAATACCCCTCCACTTT	CASSQDGSRGRIPLHF
TRBV6-5	TRBJ1-2	.	.	TGTGCCAGCAGTTACTCGATCGGGGGTGGCCCTTATGGCTACACCTTC	CASSYSIGGGPYGYTF
TRBV5-4	TRBJ2-7	TRBD2	few	TGTGCCAGCAGCTTGGGTGTAGCGGGGGCCTACGAGCAGTACTTC	CASSLGVAGAYEQYF
TRBV19	TRBJ1-5	TRBD1	.	TGTGCCAGTATTATTGGACAGGGGAGGGATCAGCCCCAGCATTTT	CASIIGQGRDQPQHF
TRBV5-8	TRBJ2-1	TRBD2	once	TGTGCCAGCACCTCGAGGATAAGCGGGGAGAGGGGAGAGCAGTTCTTC	CASTSRISGERGEQFF
TRBV6-6	TRBJ1-2	.	.	TGTGCCAGCAGTTCATCGGGACAAAACTATGGCTACACCTTC	CASSSSGQNYGYTF
TRBV27	TRBJ2-7	.	.	TGTGCCAGCAGTCTCTACGGGGGTGCCCCCTACGAGCAGTACTTC	CASSLYGGAPYEQYF
TRBV28	TRBJ2-7	.	.	TGTGCCAGCAGTTTGCCAGGGTCCGACTACGAGCAGTACTTC	CASSLPGSDYEQYF
TRBV29-1	TRBJ2-5	TRBD2	once	TGCAGCGCAAGCCCGGGACTAGCGGGAGAAGAGACCCAGTACTTC	CSASPGLAGEETQYF
TRBV4-3	TRBJ2-7	.	.	TGCGCCAGCAGCCAAGACGGCTCGGGGTACGAGCAGTACTTC	CASSQDGSGYEQYF
TRBV28	TRBJ1-1	TRBD1	.	TGTGCCAGCGGGGACAGGGTTGGAGCTTTCTTT	CASGDRVGAFF
TRBV18	TRBJ2-1	TRBD2	.	TGTGCCAGCTCGACTAGCGGGGGCAATGAGCAGTTCTTC	CASSTSGGNEQFF
TRBV5-1	TRBJ1-4	TRBD1	.	TGCGCCAGCAGCGGTGAGGGACAGAAATATGAAAAACTGTTTTTT	CASSGEGQKYEKLFF
TRBV5-1	TRBJ1-1	.	once	TGCGCCAGCAGCTCGGGACACCCGAACACTGAAGCTTTCTTT	CASSSGHPNTEAFF
TRBV7-9	TRBJ2-7	.	.	TGTGCCAGCAGCTTAGGGGGCAGTCGAAGCTACGAGCAGTACTTC	CASSLGGSRSYEQYF
TRBV28	TRBJ1-5	.	.	TGTGCCATCACGACAGTTGGTCAGCCCCAGCATTTT	CAITTVGQPQHF
TRBV5-6	TRBJ2-2	TRBD2	few	TGTGCCAGCAGCTTGGCGGGACTAGCGGGATTCGGGGAGCTGTTTTTT	CASSLAGLAGFGELFF
TRBV28	TRBJ1-5	TRBD1	.	TGTGCCAGCAGGGCGGGACAGGGGGGCCAGCCCCAGCATTTT	CASRAGQGGQPQHF
TRBV30	TRBJ1-2	.	once	TGTGCCTGGAGTCGGACGGACACCTACACCTTC	CAWSRTDTYTF
TRBV27	TRBJ1-2	.	.	TGTGCCAGCAGTTTAGGGGCAGGTCCCTATGGCTACACCTTC	CASSLGAGPYGYTF
TRBV28	TRBJ1-2	.	.	TGTGCCAGCAAACCCGGGAGGGTTACCTATGGCTACACCTTC	CASKPGRVTYGYTF
TRBV29-1	TRBJ2-5	.	.	TGCAGCGTTGAACCAGGGGTAAAGGAGACCCAGTACTTC	CSVEPGVKETQYF
TRBV7-2	TRBJ2-1	TRBD1	.	TGTGCCAGCAGCTTACGAAGGGACAGCAATGAGCAGTTCTTC	CASSLRRDSNEQFF
TRBV6-5	TRBJ1-1	.	.	TGTGCCAGCAGTTACTCGAGGGCGGACACTGAAGCTTTCTTT	CASSYSRADTEAFF
TRBV7-9	TRBJ1-1	.	.	TGTGCCAGCAGCTTGGCGGGGATTGACACTGAAGCTTTCTTT	CASSLAGIDTEAFF
TRBV28	TRBJ1-2	.	.	TGTGCCAGCAGTTTGATAGAGGGAGGCTACACCTTC	CASSLIEGGYTF
TRBV12-5	TRBJ1-1	.	.	TGTGCTAGTGGTTTGGACCCGAGCACTGAAGCTTTCTTT	CASGLDPSTEAFF
TRBV7-2	TRBJ2-2	.	few	TGTGCCAGCAGACCAGGGGCGAACACCGGGGAGCTGTTTTTT	CASRPGANTGELFF
TRBV4-1	TRBJ1-1	.	.	TGCGCCAGCAGCCAAGCGCCTGTAGGGGTTTGGACTGAAGCTTTCTTT	CASSQAPVGVWTEAFF